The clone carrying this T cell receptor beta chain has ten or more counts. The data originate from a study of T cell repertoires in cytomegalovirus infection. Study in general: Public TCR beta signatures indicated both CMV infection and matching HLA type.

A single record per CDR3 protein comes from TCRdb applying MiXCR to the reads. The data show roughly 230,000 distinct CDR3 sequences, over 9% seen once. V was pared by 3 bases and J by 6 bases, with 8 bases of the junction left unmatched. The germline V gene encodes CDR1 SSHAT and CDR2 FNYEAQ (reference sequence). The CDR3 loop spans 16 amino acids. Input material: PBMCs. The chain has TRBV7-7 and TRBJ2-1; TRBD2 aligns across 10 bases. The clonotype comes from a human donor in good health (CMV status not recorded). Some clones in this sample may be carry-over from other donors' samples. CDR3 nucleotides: TGTGCCAGCAGCTTGCTAGCGGGAGTTCAAAGCAATGAGCAGTTCTTC. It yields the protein CASSLLAGVQSNEQFF.